The 15 T cell receptor beta chains given below trace back to one sample, sequenced in a study of CD8+ T cells in alopecia areata. Following RNA extraction, reverse transcription yielded cDNA that acted as the sequencing template. The table came from immunoSEQ multiplex PCR; TCRdb's copy has only in-frame clones and leaves some out. This sample yields approximately 220,000 clones, of which 35% to 40% are seen a single time; 0.48% belongs to the top ten. Regarding treatment: oral pan-JAK inhibitor, 5-10 mg twice daily. Material: CD4+ T cells sorted from blood, obtained between weeks 30 and 35, from a patient treated with tofacitinib. All receptors derive from a human donor with alopecia areata.

This clone has only a few counts. The chain employs TRBV6-5 and TRBJ2-2; 10 nucleotides align to TRBD2. The CDR3 extends over 14 amino acids. Per germline, CDR1 MNHEY and CDR2 SVGAGI. Trimming cost V 7 bases and J 5 bases; bases outside gene matches: 4. The CDR3 region is CASKTSGATGELFF. The CDR3 DNA sequence: TGTGCCAGCAAAACTAGCGGGGCTACCGGGGAGCTGTTTTTT.

This clone has just a few counts. The rearrangement links TRBV5-1 to TRBJ2-1; no clear D. The germline V gene encodes CDR1 SGHRS and CDR2 YFSETQ. The V end lost 0 bases, the J end lost 4 bases, and 11 bases lay between the germline ends. This CDR3 has 15 residues. CDR3 DNA sequence: TGCGCCAGCAGCTTGGAGTTTTACGGATACAATGAGCAGTTCTTC. As protein: CASSLEFYGYNEQFF. The entire variable domain, with the rest obtained from reference TRBV5-1 and TRBJ2-1, is as follows: KAGVTQTPRYLIKTRGQQVTLSCSPISGHRSVSWYQQTPGQGLQFLFEYFSETQRNKGNFPGRFSGRQFSNSRSEMNVSTLELGDSALYLCASSLEFYGYNEQFFGPGTRLTVL.

V is TRBV6-6 and J is TRBJ2-7, with 11 nucleotides matching TRBD2. CDR1 and CDR2 (germline): MNHNY, SVGAGI (reference sequence). J was trimmed by 3 bases and V by 6 bases; bases with no gene match: 4. The CDR3 sequence is 14 residues long. CDR3 nucleotide sequence: TGTGCCAGCAGCCGAGGGACTAGCGGCTACGAGCAGTACTTC. Translated, it gives CASSRGTSGYEQYF.

This clone was seen a few times. This chain uses TRBV2 with TRBJ2-1; 10 bases are shared with TRBD2. The V and J ends lost 0 bases and 8 bases, in that order; junction bases with no gene match: 4. The CDR3 is 15 amino acids. Germline CDR1 SNHLY, CDR2 FYNNEI. The DNA for the CDR3 is TGTGCCAGCAGTGAAGCAGGCCTAGCGGGGGATGAGCAGTTCTTC. This codes for CASSEAGLAGDEQFF.

This clone was counted a few times. V and J are TRBV29-1 and TRBJ1-1; 7 nucleotides line up with TRBD1. Germline loops: CDR1 SQVTM, CDR2 ANQGSEA. The ends lost 6 bases at V and 4 bases at J; junction bases unmatched: 5. The CDR3 has 12 amino acids. This CDR3 reads CSVHRGSTEAFF. CDR3 bases: TGCAGCGTCCACAGGGGAAGCACTGAAGCTTTCTTT.

This chain links TRBV15 with TRBJ1-5, with TRBD1 matching over 8 bases. This CDR3 spans 15 amino acids. From germline, CDR1 is LNHNV and CDR2 YYDKDF (reference sequence). Trimming removed 3 bases from V and 5 bases from J; junction bases left unmatched: 6. The CDR3 reads CATSRVGTGHQPQHF. The CDR3 nucleotides are TGTGCCACCAGCAGGGTCGGGACAGGCCATCAGCCCCAGCATTTT.

The V gene is TRBV25-1, the J gene TRBJ2-7; 11 bases fit TRBD2. V was clipped by 3 bases and J by 7 bases; unmatched bases: 8. The length of the CDR3 is 15 residues. The germline V gene has CDR1 MGHDK and CDR2 SYGVNS. CDR3 in amino acids: CASSDRLAGSTEQYF. CDR3 in DNA: TGTGCCAGCAGTGATCGACTAGCGGGGAGTACGGAGCAGTACTTC.

This clone appeared a single time. The gene calls are TRBV18 and TRBJ2-1, with TRBD1 matching over 9 bases. Germline V CDR1 and CDR2: KGHSH, LQKENI. V shed 6 bases and J 5 bases; nucleotides not matched to a gene: 8. The CDR3 is made up of 15 amino acids. The CDR3 here is CASSPGTGRNNEQFF. The CDR3 bases are TGTGCCAGCTCGCCCGGGACAGGGCGGAACAATGAGCAGTTCTTC.

The rearrangement joins TRBV18 to TRBJ1-1; D uncertain. CDR3 length: 13 amino acids. The germline CDR1 and CDR2 sequences are KGHSH and LQKENI. V was trimmed by 2 bases and J by 11 bases, leaving 15 bases between them. CDR3 loop: CASSPGRREVAFF. CDR3 sequence (DNA): TGTGCCAGCTCACCAGGACGAAGGGAAGTGGCTTTCTTT.

This clone was recorded a few times. The chain couples TRBV9 to TRBJ1-3; 7 nucleotides line up with TRBD1. The CDR3 sequence is 14 residues long. V was pared by 2 bases and J by 2 bases, with 1 base of the junction left unmatched. Per the germline V gene, CDR1 is SGDLS and CDR2 is YYNGEE. CDR3 in amino acids: CASSVQGAGNTIYF. CDR3 in DNA: TGTGCCAGCAGCGTCCAGGGGGCTGGAAACACCATATATTTT. Using reference TRBV9 and TRBJ1-3 for the parts outside the CDR3, the full variable domain is DSGVTQTPKHLITATGQRVTLRCSPRSGDLSVYWYQQSLDQGLQFLIQYYNGEERAKGNILERFSAQQFPDLHSELNLSSLELGDSALYFCASSVQGAGNTIYFGEGSWLTVV.

The chain combines TRBV5-1 with TRBJ2-1; 13 bases line up with TRBD2. CDR3 length equals 16 residues. Trimming took 0 bases from V and 8 from J; bases not matched to a gene: 5. The germline V gene encodes CDR1 SGHRS and CDR2 YFSETQ. CDR3 nucleotides: TGCGCCAGCAGCTTGGGACTAGCGGGGGGAATCGATGAGCAGTTCTTC. This translates into CASSLGLAGGIDEQFF. Full variable domain (outside the CDR3, taken from reference TRBV5-1 and TRBJ2-1): KAGVTQTPRYLIKTRGQQVTLSCSPISGHRSVSWYQQTPGQGLQFLFEYFSETQRNKGNFPGRFSGRQFSNSRSEMNVSTLELGDSALYLCASSLGLAGGIDEQFFGPGTRLTVL.

The chain has TRBV5-1 and TRBJ2-7; 11 nucleotides match TRBD2. CDR3 size: 15 residues. From germline, CDR1 is SGHRS and CDR2 YFSETQ. J was trimmed by 6 bases and V by 0 bases; bases with no gene match: 5. CDR3 residues: CASSLGSGRVGEQYF. CDR3 coding DNA: TGCGCCAGCAGCTTGGGTAGCGGGAGGGTTGGCGAGCAGTACTTC.

As concerns this clone: The same CDR3 arises from other DNA sequences in this sample as well. This rearrangement joins TRBV6-5 to TRBJ1-2; 10 bases are shared with TRBD1. The CDR3 spans 15 residues. J gave up 5 bases and V 0 bases, and 3 bases lay outside the gene matches. Looked up from germline, CDR1 is MNHEY and CDR2 is SVGAGI. This CDR3 is CASSYSGTGVYGYTF. CDR3 coding DNA: TGTGCCAGCAGTTACTCCGGGACAGGGGTGTATGGCTACACCTTC.

V and J are TRBV7-2 and TRBJ2-3; D is ambiguous. Per germline, CDR1 SGHTA and CDR2 FQGNSA. This CDR3 is built from 13 residues. Trimming took off 7 bases at V and 0 bases at J, with 8 bases between the two ends. This CDR3 is CASKVRSTDTQYF. The CDR3 DNA reads TGTGCCAGCAAAGTTAGGAGCACAGATACGCAGTATTTT.

The chain joins TRBV7-3 to TRBJ2-4, with 7 bases identical to TRBD1. The CDR3 runs 18 residues. With 2 bases clipped from V and 2 bases from J, the junction kept 12 bases outside the gene matches. Germline-derived CDR1 and CDR2 are SGHTA and FQGTGA. The CDR3 loop is CASSLSPDRLSTKNIQYF. The DNA for the CDR3 is TGTGCCAGCAGCTTATCTCCGGACAGGCTATCTACCAAAAACATTCAGTACTTC.